Presented here are 3 T cell receptor beta chains from one specimen sequenced in a study of human T cells and chemical hapten exposure. Specified time point: patch test 3, about 24 weeks after DPC sensitization. Sample treatment: therapeutic diphenylcyclopropenone sensitization with weekly scalp DPC. TCRdb redid the calling of the RACE reads with MiXCR, one entry per CDR3 protein. Of under 100,000 distinct CDR3 sequences in the sample, 10% to 13% were seen once. The material was whole blood, obtained in connection with sensitization to the hapten diphenylcyclopropenone (DPC). Receptors were obtained from a woman aged 45-65 years with alopecia areata. Some clones in this sample may be carry-over from other donors' samples.

This clonotype was found many times. At one end the junction does not follow the germline gene, possibly because of a read error. The CDR3 here is CASSPMTGAETQYF. In nucleotides, the CDR3 is TGCGCCAGCAGCCCTATGACCGGGGCAGAAACGCAGTATTTT. The chain uses TRBV4-3 and TRBJ2-3; D assignment may be TRBD1 or TRBD2 (5 bases each). CDR1 is LGHNA, CDR2 YSLEER, per germline. The CDR3 contains 14 residues.

The genes are TRBV29-1 and TRBJ2-5; TRBD1 or TRBD2 may be the D gene (5 bases each). The CDR3 contains 12 residues. Deletions cut 3 bases from V and 5 bases from J, with 10 bases between. Germline V gives CDR1 SQVTM, CDR2 ANQGSEA. Here the CDR3 reads CSVDLGVETQYF. In nucleotides, the CDR3 is TGCAGCGTTGATTTGGGGGTCGAGACCCAGTACTTC.

This clonotype was detected ten times or more. The chain carries TRBV20-1 and TRBJ2-3, with 7 nucleotides matching TRBD2. Per the germline V gene, CDR1 is DFQATT and CDR2 is SNEGSKA (reference sequence). The CDR3 has 14 residues. V lost 0 bases and J lost 4; bases outside the gene matches: 4. Here the CDR3 reads CSARDGDYSDTQYF. In DNA form, the CDR3 reads TGCAGTGCTAGAGATGGGGACTACTCAGATACGCAGTATTTT.